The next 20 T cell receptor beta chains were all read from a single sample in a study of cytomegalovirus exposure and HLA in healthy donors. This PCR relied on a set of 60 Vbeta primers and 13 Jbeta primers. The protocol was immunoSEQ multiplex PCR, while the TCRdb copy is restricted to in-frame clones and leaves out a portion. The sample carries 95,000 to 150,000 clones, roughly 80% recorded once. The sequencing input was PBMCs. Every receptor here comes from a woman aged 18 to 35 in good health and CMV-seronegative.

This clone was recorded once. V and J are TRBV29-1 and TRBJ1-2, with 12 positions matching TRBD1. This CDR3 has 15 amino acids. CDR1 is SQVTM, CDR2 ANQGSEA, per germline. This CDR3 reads CGGSPLGQGAWGYTF. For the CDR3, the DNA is TGCGGCGGCTCCCCTTTGGGACAGGGGGCGTGGGGCTACACCTTC.

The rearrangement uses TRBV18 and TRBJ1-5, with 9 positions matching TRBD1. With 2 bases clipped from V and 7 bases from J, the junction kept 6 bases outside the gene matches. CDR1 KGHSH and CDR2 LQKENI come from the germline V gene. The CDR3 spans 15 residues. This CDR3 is CASSPGTGKDQPQHF. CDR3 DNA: TGTGCCAGCTCACCAGGGACAGGGAAGGACCAGCCCCAGCATTTT.

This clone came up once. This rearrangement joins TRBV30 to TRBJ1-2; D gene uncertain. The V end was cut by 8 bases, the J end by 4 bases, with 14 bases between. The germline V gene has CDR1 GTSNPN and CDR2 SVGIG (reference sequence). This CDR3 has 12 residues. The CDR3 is CASTPGAYGYTF. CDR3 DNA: TGTGCCAGCACACCGGGAGCCTATGGCTACACCTTC.

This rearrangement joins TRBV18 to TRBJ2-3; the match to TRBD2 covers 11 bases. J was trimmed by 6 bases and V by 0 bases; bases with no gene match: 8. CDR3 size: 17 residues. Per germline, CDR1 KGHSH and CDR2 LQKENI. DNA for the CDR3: TGTGCCAGCTCACCACCAATTAGCGGGGGGGCCGCGGATACGCAGTATTTT. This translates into CASSPPISGGAADTQYF.

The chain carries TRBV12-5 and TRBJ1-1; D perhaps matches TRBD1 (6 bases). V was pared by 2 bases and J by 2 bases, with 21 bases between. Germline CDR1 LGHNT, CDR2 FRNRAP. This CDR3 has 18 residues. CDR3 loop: CASGLSRQEQGSNTEAFF. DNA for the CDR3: TGTGCTAGTGGTTTGTCTCGCCAAGAACAGGGATCCAACACTGAAGCTTTCTTT.

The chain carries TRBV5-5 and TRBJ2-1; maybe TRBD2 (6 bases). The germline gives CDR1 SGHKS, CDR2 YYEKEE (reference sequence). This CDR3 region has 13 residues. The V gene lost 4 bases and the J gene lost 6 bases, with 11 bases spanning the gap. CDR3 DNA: TGTGCCAGCAGCCTCCGGGAGTTCAATGAGCAGTTCTTC. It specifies CASSLREFNEQFF.

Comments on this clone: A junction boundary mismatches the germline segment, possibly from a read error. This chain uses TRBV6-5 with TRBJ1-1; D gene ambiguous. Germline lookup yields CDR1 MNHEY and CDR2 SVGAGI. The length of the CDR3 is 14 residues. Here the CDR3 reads CACRRAHLNTEAFF. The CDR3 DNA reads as TGTGCCTGCAGGAGGGCCCACCTGAACACTGAAGCTTTCTTT.

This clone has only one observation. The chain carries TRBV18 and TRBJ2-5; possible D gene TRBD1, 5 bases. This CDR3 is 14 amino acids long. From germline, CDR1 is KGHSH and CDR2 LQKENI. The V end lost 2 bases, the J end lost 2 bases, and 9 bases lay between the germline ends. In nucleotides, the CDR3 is TGTGCCAGCTCACCAGGACACAAACAAGAGACCCAGTACTTC. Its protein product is CASSPGHKQETQYF.

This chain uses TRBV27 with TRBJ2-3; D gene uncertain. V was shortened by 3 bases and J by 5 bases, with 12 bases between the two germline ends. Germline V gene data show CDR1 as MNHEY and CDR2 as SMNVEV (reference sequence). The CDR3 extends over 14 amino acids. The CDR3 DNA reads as TGTGCCAGCAGTTTCCTCGAAGTGCGAGATACGCAGTATTTT. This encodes CASSFLEVRDTQYF.

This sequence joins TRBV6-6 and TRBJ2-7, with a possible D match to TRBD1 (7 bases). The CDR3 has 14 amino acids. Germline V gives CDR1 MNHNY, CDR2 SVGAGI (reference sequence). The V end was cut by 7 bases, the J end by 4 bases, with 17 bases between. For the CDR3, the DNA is TGTGCCAGCAACCAGGGGGGAAGTTGGTACGAGCAGTACTTC. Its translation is CASNQGGSWYEQYF.

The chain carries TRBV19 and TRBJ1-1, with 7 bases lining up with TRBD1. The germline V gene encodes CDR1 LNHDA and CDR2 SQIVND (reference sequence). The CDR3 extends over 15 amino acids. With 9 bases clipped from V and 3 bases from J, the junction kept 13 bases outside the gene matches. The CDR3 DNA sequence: TGTGCCAGCTCCCTTAACAGGGGCGGGGACACTGAAGCTTTCTTT. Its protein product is CASSLNRGGDTEAFF. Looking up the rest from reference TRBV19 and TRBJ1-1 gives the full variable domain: DGGITQSPKYLFRKEGQNVTLSCEQNLNHDAMYWYRQDPGQGLRLIYYSQIVNDFQKGDIAEGYSVSREKKESFPLTVTSAQKNPTAFYLCASSLNRGGDTEAFFGQGTRLTVV.

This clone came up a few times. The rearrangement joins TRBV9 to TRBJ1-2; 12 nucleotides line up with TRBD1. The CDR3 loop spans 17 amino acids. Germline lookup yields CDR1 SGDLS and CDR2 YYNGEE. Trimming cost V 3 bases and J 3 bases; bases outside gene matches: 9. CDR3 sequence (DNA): TGTGCCAGCAGCGCGTTCCCGGGACAGGGGGCCGACTATGGCTACACCTTC. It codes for CASSAFPGQGADYGYTF.

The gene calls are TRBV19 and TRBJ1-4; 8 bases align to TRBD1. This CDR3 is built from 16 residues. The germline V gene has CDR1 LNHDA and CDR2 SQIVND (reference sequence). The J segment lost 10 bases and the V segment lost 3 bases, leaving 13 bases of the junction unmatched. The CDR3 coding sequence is TGTGCCAGTAGTATTAACCGGGACAGGAAGTTTGGAAAACTGTTTTTT. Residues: CASSINRDRKFGKLFF. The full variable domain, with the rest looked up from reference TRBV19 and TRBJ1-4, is DGGITQSPKYLFRKEGQNVTLSCEQNLNHDAMYWYRQDPGQGLRLIYYSQIVNDFQKGDIAEGYSVSREKKESFPLTVTSAQKNPTAFYLCASSINRDRKFGKLFFGSGTQLSVL.

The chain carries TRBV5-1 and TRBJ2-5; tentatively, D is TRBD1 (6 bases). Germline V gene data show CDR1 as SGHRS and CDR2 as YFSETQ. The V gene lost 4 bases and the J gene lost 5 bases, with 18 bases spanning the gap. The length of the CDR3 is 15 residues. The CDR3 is CASSVTGTKEETQYF. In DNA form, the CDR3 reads TGCGCCAGCAGCGTAACCGGGACAAAGGAGGAGACCCAGTACTTC.

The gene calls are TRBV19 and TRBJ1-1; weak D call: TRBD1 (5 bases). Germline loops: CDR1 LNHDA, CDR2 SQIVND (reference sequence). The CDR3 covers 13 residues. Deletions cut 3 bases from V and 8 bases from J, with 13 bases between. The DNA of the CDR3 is TGTGCCAGTAGTATCATGATTACAGGAGAAGCTTTCTTT. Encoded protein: CASSIMITGEAFF.

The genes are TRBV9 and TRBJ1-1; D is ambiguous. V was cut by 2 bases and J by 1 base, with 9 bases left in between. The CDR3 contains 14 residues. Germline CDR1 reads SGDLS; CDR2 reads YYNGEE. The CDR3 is CASSVKGANTEAFF. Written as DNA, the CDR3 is TGTGCCAGCAGCGTTAAGGGAGCGAACACTGAAGCTTTCTTT.

The CDR3 is CASSQAMGGRSEKLFF. The CDR3 bases are TGCGCCAGCAGCCAAGCCATGGGGGGGCGCTCGGAAAAACTGTTTTTT. This chain links TRBV4-3 with TRBJ1-4; D is perhaps TRBD1 (6 bases). CDR3 length: 16 amino acids. Trimming took 1 base from V and 8 from J, leaving 17 bases between them. From germline, CDR1 is LGHNA and CDR2 YSLEER.

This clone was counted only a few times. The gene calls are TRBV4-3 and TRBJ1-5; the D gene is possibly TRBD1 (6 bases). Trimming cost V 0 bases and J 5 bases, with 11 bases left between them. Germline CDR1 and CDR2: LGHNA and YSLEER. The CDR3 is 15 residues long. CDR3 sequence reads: CASSQDTGQYQPQHF. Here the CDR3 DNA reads TGCGCCAGCAGCCAAGACACAGGGCAATATCAGCCCCAGCATTTT.

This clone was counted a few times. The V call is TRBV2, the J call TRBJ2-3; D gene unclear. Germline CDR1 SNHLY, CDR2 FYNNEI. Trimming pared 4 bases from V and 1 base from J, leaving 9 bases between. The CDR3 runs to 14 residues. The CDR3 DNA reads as TGTGCCAGCAGTGTCTCAGGCGGCACAGATACGCAGTATTTT. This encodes CASSVSGGTDTQYF. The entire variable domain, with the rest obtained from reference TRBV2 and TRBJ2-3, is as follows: EPEVTQTPSHQVTQMGQEVILRCVPISNHLYFYWYRQILGQKVEFLVSFYNNEISEKSEIFDDQFSVERPDGSNFTLKIRSTKLEDSAMYFCASSVSGGTDTQYFGPGTRLTVL.

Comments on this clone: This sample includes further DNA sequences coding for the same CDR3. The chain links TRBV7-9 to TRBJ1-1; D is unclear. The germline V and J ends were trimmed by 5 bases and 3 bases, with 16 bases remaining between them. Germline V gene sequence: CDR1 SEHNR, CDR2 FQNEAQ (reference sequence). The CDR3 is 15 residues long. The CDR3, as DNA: TGTGCCAGCAGCCCCTACAGTGGAAGCCACACTGAAGCTTTCTTT. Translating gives CASSPYSGSHTEAFF.